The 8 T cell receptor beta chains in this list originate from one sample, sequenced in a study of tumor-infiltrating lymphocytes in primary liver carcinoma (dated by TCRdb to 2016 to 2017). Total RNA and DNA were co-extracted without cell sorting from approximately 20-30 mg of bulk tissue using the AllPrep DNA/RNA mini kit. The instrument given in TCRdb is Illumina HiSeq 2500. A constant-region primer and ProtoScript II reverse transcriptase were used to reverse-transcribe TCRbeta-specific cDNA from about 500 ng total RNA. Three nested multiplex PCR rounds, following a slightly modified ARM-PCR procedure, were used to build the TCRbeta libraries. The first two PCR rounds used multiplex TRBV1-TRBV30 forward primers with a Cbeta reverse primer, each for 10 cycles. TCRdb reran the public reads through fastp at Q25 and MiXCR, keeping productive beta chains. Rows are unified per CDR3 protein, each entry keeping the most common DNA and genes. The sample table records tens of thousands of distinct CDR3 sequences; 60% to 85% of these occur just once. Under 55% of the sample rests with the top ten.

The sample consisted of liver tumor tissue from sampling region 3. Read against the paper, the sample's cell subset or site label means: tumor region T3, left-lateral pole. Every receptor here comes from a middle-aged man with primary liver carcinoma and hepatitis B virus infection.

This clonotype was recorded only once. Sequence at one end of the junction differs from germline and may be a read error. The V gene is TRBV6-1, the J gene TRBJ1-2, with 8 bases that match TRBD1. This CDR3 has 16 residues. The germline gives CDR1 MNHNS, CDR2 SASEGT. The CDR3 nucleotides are TGTGCCAGCAGTCAGGATACCCGGGACAGGAACTATGGTTACGTCTTC. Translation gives CASSQDTRDRNYGYVF.

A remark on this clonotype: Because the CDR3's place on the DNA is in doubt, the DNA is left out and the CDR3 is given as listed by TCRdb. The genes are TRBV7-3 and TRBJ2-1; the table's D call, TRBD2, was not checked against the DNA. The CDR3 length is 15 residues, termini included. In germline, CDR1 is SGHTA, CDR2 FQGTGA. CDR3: CPSSFAGGSYNEQLF.

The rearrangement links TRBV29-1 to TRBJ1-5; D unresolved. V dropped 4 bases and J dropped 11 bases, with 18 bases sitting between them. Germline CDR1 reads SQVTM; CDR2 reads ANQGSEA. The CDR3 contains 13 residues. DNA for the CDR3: TGCAGCGTTGTGTTTGTGGGAACATCAGCCCAGCATTTT. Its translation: CSVVFVGTSAQHF.

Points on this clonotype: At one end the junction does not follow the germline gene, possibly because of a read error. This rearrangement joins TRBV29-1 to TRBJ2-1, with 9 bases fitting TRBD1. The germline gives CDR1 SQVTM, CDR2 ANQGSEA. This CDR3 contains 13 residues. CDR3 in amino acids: CSAVGTGSNEQFF. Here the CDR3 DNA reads TGTAGCGCTGTCGGGACAGGGAGCAATGAGCAGTTCTTC.

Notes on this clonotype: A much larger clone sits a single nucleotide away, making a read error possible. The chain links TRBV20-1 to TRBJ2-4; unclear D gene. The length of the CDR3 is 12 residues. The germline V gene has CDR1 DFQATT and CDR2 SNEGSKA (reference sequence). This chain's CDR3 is CSVREGRDIQYF. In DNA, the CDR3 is TGCAGTGTTAGAGAAGGACGAGACATTCAGTACTTC.

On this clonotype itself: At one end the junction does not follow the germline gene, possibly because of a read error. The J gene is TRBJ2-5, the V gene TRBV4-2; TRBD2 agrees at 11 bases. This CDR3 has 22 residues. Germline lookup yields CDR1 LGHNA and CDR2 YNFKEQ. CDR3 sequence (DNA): TGTACCAGCAGCCAACTAGAGGGGGGACTAGCGGATACGCGAGCCTCCCAAGAGACCCAGTACTTC. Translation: CTSSQLEGGLADTRASQETQYF.

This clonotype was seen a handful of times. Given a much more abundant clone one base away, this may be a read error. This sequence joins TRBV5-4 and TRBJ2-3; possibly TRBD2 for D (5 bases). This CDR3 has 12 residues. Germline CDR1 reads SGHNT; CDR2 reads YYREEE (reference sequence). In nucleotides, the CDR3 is TGTGCCAGCCGGGGAGCCACAGATACGCGGTATTTT. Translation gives CASRGATDTRYF.

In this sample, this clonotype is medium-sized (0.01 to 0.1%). CDR3 region: CSVDEQGMETQYF. The DNA for the CDR3 is TGCAGCGTTGACGAACAGGGGATGGAGACCCAGTACTTC. This chain connects TRBV29-1 to TRBJ2-5, with 7 bases lining up with TRBD1. V shed 3 bases, J shed 5 bases, and the junction held 6 bases outside the gene matches. Germline values: CDR1 SQVTM, CDR2 ANQGSEA. There are 13 residues in the CDR3.